What follows are 18 T cell receptor beta chains derived from one specimen sequenced in a study of blood T cell repertoires in COVID-19. Sequencing used immunoSEQ multiplex PCR; TCRdb keeps in-frame clones, though not all of them. The table shows 210,000 or so clones, with 75% to 85% occurring only once. Sequenced material: peripheral blood. Receptors originate from a woman in her 30s with COVID-19, enrolled during active disease.

The chain joins TRBV15 to TRBJ1-2; TRBD1 is a possible D gene (6 bases). Trimming left V 2 bases short and J 3 bases short, with 16 bases between. Germline lookup yields CDR1 LNHNV and CDR2 YYDKDF (reference sequence). This CDR3 is built from 16 residues. CDR3 loop: CATSRSLVGGDYGYTF. The CDR3 DNA reads as TGTGCCACCAGCAGATCGCTCGTAGGGGGAGACTATGGCTACACCTTC.

This rearrangement joins TRBV18 to TRBJ1-1, with a possible D match to TRBD1 (6 bases). Germline V lookup: CDR1 KGHSH, CDR2 LQKENI. The CDR3 extends over 12 amino acids. V was shortened by 0 bases and J by 8 bases, with 7 bases between the two germline ends. The DNA of the CDR3 is TGTGCCAGCTCACCACCAGGGGGAGAAGCTTTCTTT. This codes for CASSPPGGEAFF.

The CDR3 bases are TGTGCCAGCAGCGGAGGTGGGGAGGGCTACGAGCAGTACTTC. The encoded protein is CASSGGGEGYEQYF. This chain connects TRBV9 to TRBJ2-7; 7 nucleotides match TRBD2. The CDR3 covers 14 residues. After removal of 3 bases from V and 3 bases from J, the junction contained 6 bases not matched to a gene. Germline lookup yields CDR1 SGDLS and CDR2 YYNGEE.

This rearrangement joins TRBV28 to TRBJ1-5, with D hard to call. The V and J ends lost 1 base and 7 bases respectively, with 8 bases between them. This CDR3 comprises 13 residues. CDR1 MDHEN and CDR2 SYDVKM come from the germline V gene. Here the CDR3 DNA reads TGTGCCAGCAGTTTATCCCCCCAGCAGCCCCAGCATTTT. Its protein is CASSLSPQQPQHF.

The chain joins TRBV6-5 to TRBJ2-3; 11 bases fit TRBD1. Trimming cost V 6 bases and J 4 bases; bases outside gene matches: 6. There are 15 residues in the CDR3. Germline V lookup: CDR1 MNHEY, CDR2 SVGAGI. CDR3 coding DNA: TGTGCCAGCAGGGGGACAGGGGGATGGGCAGATACGCAGTATTTT. It yields the protein CASRGTGGWADTQYF.

The chain employs TRBV5-1 and TRBJ2-4; D may be TRBD1 (5 bases). The CDR3 extends over 14 amino acids. Trimming took off 5 bases at V and 2 bases at J, with 11 bases between the two ends. The V gene's germline CDR1 is SGHRS and CDR2 YFSETQ. CDR3 protein: CASSADRTKNIQYF. CDR3 coding DNA: TGCGCCAGCAGTGCCGACAGAACCAAAAACATTCAGTACTTC. Full variable domain (rest looked up from reference TRBV5-1 and TRBJ2-4): KAGVTQTPRYLIKTRGQQVTLSCSPISGHRSVSWYQQTPGQGLQFLFEYFSETQRNKGNFPGRFSGRQFSNSRSEMNVSTLELGDSALYLCASSADRTKNIQYFGAGTRLSVL.

The V gene is TRBV15, the J gene TRBJ1-4; 8 bases fit TRBD1. The J segment lost 0 bases and the V segment lost 1 base, leaving 7 bases of the junction unmatched. This CDR3 region has 18 residues. CDR1 and CDR2 from the germline V gene are LNHNV and YYDKDF (reference sequence). The chain's CDR3 is CATSRGGQGFATNEKLFF. DNA for the CDR3: TGTGCCACCAGCAGAGGAGGACAGGGATTTGCAACTAATGAAAAACTGTTTTTT.

The gene calls are TRBV30 and TRBJ1-5; D remains unclear. The CDR3 contains 15 residues. Trimming took off 2 bases at V and 2 bases at J, with 13 bases between the two ends. Germline V gene data show CDR1 as GTSNPN and CDR2 as SVGIG (reference sequence). The CDR3 protein is CAWSRPGGGNQPQHF. The CDR3 DNA reads TGTGCCTGGAGTCGACCCGGAGGCGGCAATCAGCCCCAGCATTTT.

V usage is TRBV9 and J usage is TRBJ2-6; D gene unclear. The germline V gene has CDR1 SGDLS and CDR2 YYNGEE. V was cut by 0 bases and J by 2 bases, with 3 bases left in between. This CDR3 is built from 14 residues. The CDR3 nucleotides read TGTGCCAGCAGCGTAGCGGCTGGGGCCAACGTCCTGACTTTC. Protein product: CASSVAAGANVLTF.

This clone was counted once. V is TRBV5-5 and J is TRBJ2-3; D is uncertain. CDR3 length: 13 residues. Trimming pared 0 bases from V and 6 bases from J, leaving 8 bases between. Germline CDR1 is SGHKS and CDR2 is YYEKEE (reference sequence). This CDR3 reads CASSLGSIDTQYF. The CDR3 DNA reads TGTGCCAGCAGCTTGGGATCTATTGATACGCAGTATTTT.

V and J are TRBV5-6 and TRBJ2-3; 10 nucleotides match TRBD1. This CDR3 region has 15 residues. V lost 6 bases to trimming and J lost 2 bases; unmatched junction nucleotides: 6. Germline V gives CDR1 SGHDT, CDR2 YYEEEE. This CDR3 reads CASTQGQGPTDTQYF. Written as DNA, the CDR3 is TGTGCCAGCACTCAGGGACAGGGGCCCACAGATACGCAGTATTTT.

The V call is TRBV10-2, the J call TRBJ2-3; D remains ambiguous. Germline loops: CDR1 WSHSY, CDR2 SAAADI. The CDR3 totals 15 residues. Between the trimmed V and J ends, which lost 0 bases and 7 bases, there was a span of 14 bases. The CDR3 protein is CASSESPALLHTQYF. DNA of the CDR3: TGCGCCAGCAGTGAGTCCCCAGCCTTACTACATACGCAGTATTTT.

The rearrangement uses TRBV5-4 and TRBJ2-1; D is ambiguous. Trimming pared 0 bases from V and 4 bases from J, leaving 5 bases between. CDR1 and CDR2 from the germline V gene are SGHNT and YYREEE (reference sequence). The CDR3 contains 13 residues. The CDR3 loop reads CASSLDRYNEQFF. Here the CDR3 DNA reads TGTGCCAGCAGCTTGGACAGATACAATGAGCAGTTCTTC. Based on the CDR3 plus reference TRBV5-4 and TRBJ2-1, the full variable domain is ETGVTQSPTHLIKTRGQQVTLRCSSQSGHNTVSWYQQALGQGPQFIFQYYREEENGRGNFPPRFSGLQFPNYSSELNVNALELDDSALYLCASSLDRYNEQFFGPGTRLTVL.

The chain is built from TRBV27 and TRBJ2-5, with 9 positions matching TRBD1. Germline V lookup: CDR1 MNHEY, CDR2 SMNVEV (reference sequence). The CDR3 covers 15 residues. Trimming took 3 bases from V and 4 from J; bases not matched to a gene: 6. CDR3 in DNA: TGTGCCAGCAGTTTCGGACAGGGGCGCGGAGAGACCCAGTACTTC. This gives the protein CASSFGQGRGETQYF.

The chain carries TRBV10-3 and TRBJ1-6; D unresolved. This CDR3 comprises 14 residues. Trimming stripped 10 bases from V and 7 bases from J, with 17 bases between. The germline CDR1 and CDR2 sequences are ENHRY and SYGVKD. The CDR3 bases are TGTGCCACCATGATGGGAGGGATGAATTCACCCCTCCACTTT. It is translated as CATMMGGMNSPLHF.

The chain links TRBV5-1 to TRBJ2-3; D not resolved. Trimming removed 1 base at V and 0 bases at J, with 6 bases between. This CDR3 has 14 amino acids. Germline assignment: CDR1 SGHRS and CDR2 YFSETQ. The CDR3 DNA reads TGCGCCAGCAGCTTGACGGGTAGCACAGATACGCAGTATTTT. This encodes CASSLTGSTDTQYF.

The chain joins TRBV28 to TRBJ1-4; TRBD1 agrees at 7 bases. CDR1 is MDHEN and CDR2 is SYDVKM in the germline V gene. This CDR3 spans 15 amino acids. The V segment lost 2 bases and the J segment 7 bases; nucleotides outside the gene matches: 7. In nucleotides, the CDR3 is TGTGCCAGCAGTTTAGGGTACAGGGGAGGTGAAAAACTGTTTTTT. The encoded protein is CASSLGYRGGEKLFF.

This clone has just a few counts. The chain employs TRBV6-2 or TRBV6-3 and TRBJ1-1; TRBD1 aligns across 7 bases. Trimming cost V 4 bases and J 4 bases; bases outside gene matches: 9. The CDR3 consists of 15 residues. CDR1 is MNHEY, CDR2 SVGEGT, per germline. The CDR3 spells CASSFTGVRGTEAFF. The CDR3 nucleotides are TGTGCCAGCAGTTTCACAGGGGTGCGGGGCACTGAAGCTTTCTTT.